A selection of T cell receptor beta chains follows, all from one sample in a study of shared clonotypes between healthy human individuals. Generated by immunoSEQ multiplex PCR, the TCRdb table keeps only in-frame clones and is missing some. The sample comprises approximately 2.5 million clones, roughly 93% of which are singletons, and approximately 0.37% rests with the top ten. The sequencing sample was made of naive CD4+ T cells from PBMCs. The receptors derive from a man between 18 and 35 years old in good health. Some clones in this sample may be carry-over from other donors' samples. The CDR3 runs from the conserved cysteine through the conserved F or W. A D gene is named only where the DNA matches it firmly. Size values are once, few and many counts, or a class for expanded clones, and some rows have none.

V	J	size	D	DNA	CDR3
TRBV7-2	TRBJ2-7	-	-	TGTGCCAGCAGCCCAAGCCGGACGGAGGGGTACGAGCAGTACTTC	CASSPSRTEGYEQYF
TRBV28	TRBJ1-2	-	-	TGTGCCAGCAGTTCATTTGGACGGGGAACCGGCTACACCTTC	CASSSFGRGTGYTF
TRBV5-1	TRBJ2-5	-	TRBD2	TGCGCCAGCAGTTTCGGGACTAGCGGGAGGGGAGAGACCCAGTACTTC	CASSFGTSGRGETQYF
TRBV5-6	TRBJ2-5	-	-	TGTGCCAGCAGCTTATGGGGTCAGTGGGAGACCCAGTACTTC	CASSLWGQWETQYF
TRBV6-1	TRBJ2-7	-	-	TGTGCCAGCAGTGAATCGGTCTCCTACGAGCAGTACTTC	CASSESVSYEQYF
TRBV6-5	TRBJ2-7	-	-	TGTGCCAGCACCCCACCAGGGGGAGGTGGCTACGAGCAGTACTTC	CASTPPGGGGYEQYF
TRBV28	TRBJ2-1	-	TRBD2	TGTGCCAGCAGTCCGCCCGAGACTAGCGGGAACAATGAGCAGTTCTTC	CASSPPETSGNNEQFF
TRBV9	TRBJ2-7	once	-	TGTGCCAGCAGCTTAGGGGCTACTACAACCTACGAGCAGTACTTC	CASSLGATTTYEQYF
TRBV28	TRBJ2-1	-	-	TGTGCCAGCAGTTTAACAGGGCCCAATGAGCAGTTCTTC	CASSLTGPNEQFF
TRBV29-1	TRBJ2-3	-	TRBD2	TGCAGCGTTGAATGGGGGGGATCGGCCACAGATACGCAGTATTTT	CSVEWGGSATDTQYF
TRBV2	TRBJ2-7	-	TRBD2	TGTGCCAGCATGGTTTGGGCAGCGGGAGGGTACGAGCAGTACTTC	CASMVWAAGGYEQYF
TRBV6-5	TRBJ1-1	once	-	TGTGCCAGCGGCAGGGCTTCCGGTGAAGCTTTCTTT	CASGRASGEAFF
TRBV5-1	TRBJ2-1	-	-	TGCGCCAGCAGAGATAGCGGCACCTCCTACAATGAGCAGTTCTTC	CASRDSGTSYNEQFF
TRBV19	TRBJ2-2	-	-	TGTGCCAGTAGTGCCCCGGGTGGGGGAACCGGGGAGCTGTTTTTT	CASSAPGGGTGELFF
TRBV6-1	TRBJ2-7	-	TRBD1	TGTGCCAGCAGGGGGGCCGGGACAGGGGCTTACGAGCAGTACTTC	CASRGAGTGAYEQYF
TRBV5-1	TRBJ2-1	-	-	TGCGCCAGCATCGGAGGTAGCTCCTACAATGAGCAGTTCTTC	CASIGGSSYNEQFF
TRBV21-1	TRBJ2-7	-	-	TGTGCCAGCAGCAAAGAAAGGGAAAGCTACGAGCAGTACTTC	CASSKERESYEQYF
TRBV6-5	TRBJ1-2	-	TRBD1	TGTGCCAGCAGTTTCAGACAGGGCCTGGGCTACACCTTC	CASSFRQGLGYTF
TRBV4-3	TRBJ2-7	-	-	TGCGCCAGCAGCCAAGAACCCCTTGCCTACGAGCAGTACTTC	CASSQEPLAYEQYF
TRBV28	TRBJ1-2	-	-	TGTGCCAGCAGTTTTCAGGCGTCGTATGGCTACACCTTC	CASSFQASYGYTF
TRBV5-1	TRBJ2-7	-	-	TGCGCCAGCAGCTCGACGCGGACAGCCAACGAGCAGTACTTC	CASSSTRTANEQYF
TRBV7-3	TRBJ2-1	-	TRBD2	TGTGCCAGCAGCCTAACTAGCGACCGCTACAATGAGCAGTTCTTC	CASSLTSDRYNEQFF
TRBV9	TRBJ2-7	once	TRBD1	TGTGCCAGCAGCCCTCGACAGGGCACCTCAGGGGAGCAGTACTTC	CASSPRQGTSGEQYF
TRBV5-5	TRBJ1-2	-	-	TGTGCCAGCAGCTTGGACAGGCGCCTAGGGGGCTACACCTTC	CASSLDRRLGGYTF
TRBV5-1	TRBJ2-5	-	-	TGCGCCAGCAGCTTGGGGCAGTTGCAGGGAGAGACCCAGTACTTC	CASSLGQLQGETQYF
TRBV2	TRBJ2-1	-	-	TGTGCCGGAGCGGCACGCTCCTACAATGAGCAGTTCTTC	CAGAARSYNEQFF
TRBV5-1	TRBJ2-3	few	-	TGCGCCAGCAGCTTTGGGGGGAGCACAGATACGCAGTATTTT	CASSFGGSTDTQYF
TRBV28	TRBJ2-7	-	TRBD1	TGTGCCAGCAGTACGGTTCCGGGACAGGTCACCTACGAGCAGTACTTC	CASSTVPGQVTYEQYF
TRBV30	TRBJ2-1	-	-	TGTGCCTGGAGCCGGGAATACAATGAGCAGTTCTTC	CAWSREYNEQFF
TRBV2	TRBJ2-1	-	TRBD2	TGTGCCAGCAGTCGGGGGAGCGGGAGATCCAATGAGCAGTTCTTC	CASSRGSGRSNEQFF
TRBV7-2	TRBJ1-4	once	TRBD1	TGTGCCAGCAGCATAAACAGGGGGGGACAGAAGCTTTTT	CASSINRGGQKLF
TRBV11-2	TRBJ2-2	-	-	TGTGCCAGCAGTTGGGGCCGACAGATCGGGGAGCTGTTTTTT	CASSWGRQIGELFF
TRBV5-1	TRBJ2-1	once	-	TGCGCCAGCAGCTTGGCCGGCAGGGACAATGAGCAGTTCTTC	CASSLAGRDNEQFF
TRBV5-1	TRBJ2-5	-	TRBD1	TGCGCCAGCGGGCGACACGGACAGGGTAATAGAGAGACCCAGTACTTC	CASGRHGQGNRETQYF
TRBV6-6	TRBJ1-4	once	TRBD1	TGTGCCAGCAGACTAGACAGGGTGGCGGATGAAAAACTGTTTTTT	CASRLDRVADEKLFF
TRBV9	TRBJ2-3	-	-	TGTGCCAGCAGCGTAGAGGGACGCACAGATACGCAGTATTTT	CASSVEGRTDTQYF
TRBV29-1	TRBJ1-2	once	TRBD1	TGCAGCGCTTTCCAGGCAGGGGGCAATCCTTACGATGAATATGGCTACACCTTC	CSAFQAGGNPYDEYGYTF
TRBV9	TRBJ2-3	-	-	TGTGCCAGCAGCGCCGGACACTTTGATGCGCAGTATTTT	CASSAGHFDAQYF
TRBV5-1	TRBJ1-1	-	-	TGCGCCAGCAGCTTGAGTGCAGACACTGAAGCTTTCTTT	CASSLSADTEAFF
TRBV2	TRBJ2-5	-	TRBD1	TGTGCCCAGACGGACAGGTCTGGTCAAGAGACCCAGTACTTC	CAQTDRSGQETQYF
TRBV5-1	TRBJ2-7	-	-	TGCGCCAGCACCCCCGGGGGTTCAACACCTTCTTACGAGCAGTACTTC	CASTPGGSTPSYEQYF